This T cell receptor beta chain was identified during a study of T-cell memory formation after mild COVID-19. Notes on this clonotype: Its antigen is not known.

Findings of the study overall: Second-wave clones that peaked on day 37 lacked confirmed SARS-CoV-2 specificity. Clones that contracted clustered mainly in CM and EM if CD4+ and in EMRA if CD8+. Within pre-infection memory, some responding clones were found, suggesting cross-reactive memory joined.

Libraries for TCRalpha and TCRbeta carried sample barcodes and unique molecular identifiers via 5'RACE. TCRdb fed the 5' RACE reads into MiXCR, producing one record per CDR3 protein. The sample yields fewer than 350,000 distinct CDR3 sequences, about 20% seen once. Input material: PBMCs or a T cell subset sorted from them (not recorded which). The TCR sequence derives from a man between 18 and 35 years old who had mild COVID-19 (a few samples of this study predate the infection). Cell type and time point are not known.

The DNA of the CDR3 is TGTGCCAGCAGCTTATTCCCGCCAGTTGGCAAAAACATTCAGTACTTC. As protein: CASSLFPPVGKNIQYF. J is TRBJ2-4 and V is TRBV7-2; D is undetermined. V lost 2 bases and J lost 3, with 14 bases in between. Germline CDR1 SGHTA, CDR2 FQGNSA. The CDR3 extends over 16 amino acids.